One T cell receptor beta chain is described in this entry. Its antigen is not known. The record originates from a study of T cells in Graves' hyperthyroidism and ophthalmopathy. Study information: Sampling of peripheral blood happened at initial diagnosis, prior to any treatment. Broader study findings: Ophthalmopathy was separated from stable hyperthyroidism by a 13 V-J model.

Germline CDR1 MNHEY, CDR2 SVGAGI. Trimming took 4 bases from V and 4 from J, leaving 19 bases between them. CDR3 length: 16 amino acids. Hyperthyroidism had been newly diagnosed in patients aged 18 to 65, and its duration was under 2 months. The blood specimen was taken at initial hyperthyroidism diagnosis, before any ophthalmopathy symptoms. TCR beta CDR3 region amplification was performed from RNA transcripts. The HTBI set primed first-round TCR CDR3 RT-PCR. TCRdb used MiXCR to reprocess the multiplex PCR reads, holding one entry per CDR3 protein. The table has 650,000 to 850,000 distinct CDR3 sequences, around a sixth seen once; the top ten hold approximately 15%.

This chain connects TRBV6-5 to TRBJ1-2; possibly TRBD1 for D (6 bases). Sequences were obtained from blood. This clonotype originated in a woman in her forties or fifties with Graves' hyperthyroidism that later progressed to Graves' ophthalmopathy. This CDR3 reads CASSSTVGGLGYGYTF. In DNA, the CDR3 is TGTGCCAGCAGTTCCACCGTAGGGGGTCTAGGCTATGGCTACACCTTC.